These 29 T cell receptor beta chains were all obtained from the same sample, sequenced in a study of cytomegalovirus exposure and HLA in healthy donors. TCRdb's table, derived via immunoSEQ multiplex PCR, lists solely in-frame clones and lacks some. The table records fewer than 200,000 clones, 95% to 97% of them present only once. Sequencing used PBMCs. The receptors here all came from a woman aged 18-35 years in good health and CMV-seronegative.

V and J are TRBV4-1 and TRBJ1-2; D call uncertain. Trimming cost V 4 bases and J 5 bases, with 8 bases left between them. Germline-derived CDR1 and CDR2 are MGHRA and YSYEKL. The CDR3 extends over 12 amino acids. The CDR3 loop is CASSPGEYGYTF. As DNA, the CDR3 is TGCGCCAGCAGCCCGGGAGAGTATGGCTACACCTTC.

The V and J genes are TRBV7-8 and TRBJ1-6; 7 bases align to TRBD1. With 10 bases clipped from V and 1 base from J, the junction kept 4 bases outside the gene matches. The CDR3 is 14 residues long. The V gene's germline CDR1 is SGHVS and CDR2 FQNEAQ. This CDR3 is CATTGRSYNSPLHF. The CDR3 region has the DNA TGTGCCACGACAGGGCGGTCCTATAATTCACCCCTCCACTTT. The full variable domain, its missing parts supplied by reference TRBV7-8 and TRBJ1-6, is GAGVSQSPRYKVAKRGQDVALRCDPISGHVSLFWYQQALGQGPEFLTYFQNEAQLDKSGLPSDRFFAERPEGSVSTLKIQRTQQEDSAVYLCATTGRSYNSPLHFGNGTRLTVT.

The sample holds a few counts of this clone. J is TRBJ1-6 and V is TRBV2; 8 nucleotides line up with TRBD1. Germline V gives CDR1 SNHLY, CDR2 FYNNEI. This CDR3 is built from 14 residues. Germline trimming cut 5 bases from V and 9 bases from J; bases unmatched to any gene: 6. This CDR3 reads CASSSDRAGSPLHF. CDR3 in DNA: TGTGCCAGCAGTTCGGACAGGGCAGGTTCACCCCTCCACTTT.

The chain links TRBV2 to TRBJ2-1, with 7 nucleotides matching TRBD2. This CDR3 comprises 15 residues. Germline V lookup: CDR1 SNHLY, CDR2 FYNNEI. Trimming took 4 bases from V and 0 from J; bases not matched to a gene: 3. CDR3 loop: CASSAGTISYNEQFF. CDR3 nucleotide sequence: TGTGCCAGCAGTGCCGGGACTATCTCCTACAATGAGCAGTTCTTC.

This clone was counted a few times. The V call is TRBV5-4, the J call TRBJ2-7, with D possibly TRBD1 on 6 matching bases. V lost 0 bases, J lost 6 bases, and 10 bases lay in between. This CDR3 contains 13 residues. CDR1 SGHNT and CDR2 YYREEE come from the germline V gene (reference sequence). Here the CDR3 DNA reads TGTGCCAGCAGCTTGGACAGGGATGGCGAGCAGTACTTC. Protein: CASSLDRDGEQYF.

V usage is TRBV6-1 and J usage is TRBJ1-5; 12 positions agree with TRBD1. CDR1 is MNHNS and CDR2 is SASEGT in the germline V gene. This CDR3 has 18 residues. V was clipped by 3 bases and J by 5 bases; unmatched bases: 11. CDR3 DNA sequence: TGTGCCAGCAGTGATGGGACAGGGGGCTTTCGATACGATCAGCCCCAGCATTTT. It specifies CASSDGTGGFRYDQPQHF.

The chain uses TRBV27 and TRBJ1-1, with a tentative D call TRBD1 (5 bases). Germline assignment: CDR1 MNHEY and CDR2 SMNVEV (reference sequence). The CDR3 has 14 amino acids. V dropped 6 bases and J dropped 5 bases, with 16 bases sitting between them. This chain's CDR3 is CASSPGRVKTEAFF. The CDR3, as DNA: TGTGCCAGCAGCCCCGGCAGGGTCAAAACTGAAGCTTTCTTT.

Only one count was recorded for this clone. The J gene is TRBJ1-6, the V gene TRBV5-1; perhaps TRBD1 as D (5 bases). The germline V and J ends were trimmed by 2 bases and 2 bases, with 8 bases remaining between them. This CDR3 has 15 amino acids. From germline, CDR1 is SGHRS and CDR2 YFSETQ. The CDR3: CASSLRGTYNSPLHF. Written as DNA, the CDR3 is TGCGCCAGCAGCTTACGGGGGACCTATAATTCACCCCTCCACTTT.

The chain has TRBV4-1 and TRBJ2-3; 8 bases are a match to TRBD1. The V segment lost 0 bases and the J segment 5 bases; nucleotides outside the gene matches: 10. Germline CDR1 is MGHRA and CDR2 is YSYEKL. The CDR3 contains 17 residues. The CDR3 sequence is CASSQEGQGARVDTQYF. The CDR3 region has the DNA TGCGCCAGCAGCCAAGAAGGTCAGGGGGCGCGGGTAGATACGCAGTATTTT.

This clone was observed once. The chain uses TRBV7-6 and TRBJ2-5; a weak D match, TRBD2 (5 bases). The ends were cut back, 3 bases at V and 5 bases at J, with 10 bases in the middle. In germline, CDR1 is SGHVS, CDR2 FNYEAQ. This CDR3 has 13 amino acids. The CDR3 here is CASSLRGRETQYF. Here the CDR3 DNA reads TGTGCCAGCAGCTTGAGAGGGCGGGAGACCCAGTACTTC. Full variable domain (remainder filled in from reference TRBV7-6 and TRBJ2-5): GAGVSQSPRYKVTKRGQDVALRCDPISGHVSLYWYRQALGQGPEFLTYFNYEAQQDKSGLPNDRFSAERPEGSISTLTIQRTEQRDSAMYRCASSLRGRETQYFGPGTRLLVL.

The CDR3 is CASSVEQGGSYEQYF. CDR3 nucleotide sequence: TGTGCCAGCAGCGTAGAACAGGGCGGATCCTACGAGCAGTACTTC. J is TRBJ2-7 and V is TRBV9; D is perhaps TRBD1 (6 bases). Trimming shortened V by 0 bases and J by 1 base, and 11 bases separated the two germline ends. CDR1 and CDR2 (germline): SGDLS, YYNGEE. This CDR3 has 15 amino acids.

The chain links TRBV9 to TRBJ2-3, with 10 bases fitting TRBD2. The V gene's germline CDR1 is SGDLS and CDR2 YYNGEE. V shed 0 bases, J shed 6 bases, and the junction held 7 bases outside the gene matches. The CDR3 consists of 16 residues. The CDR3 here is CASSVGLAGAGDTQYF. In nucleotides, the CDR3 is TGTGCCAGCAGCGTAGGGCTAGCGGGGGCAGGGGATACGCAGTATTTT.

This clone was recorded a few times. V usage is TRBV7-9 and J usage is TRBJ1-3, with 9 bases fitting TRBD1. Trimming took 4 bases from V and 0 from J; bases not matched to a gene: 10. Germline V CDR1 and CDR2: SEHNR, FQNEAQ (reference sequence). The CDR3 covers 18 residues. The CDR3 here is CASSSHRGPRLSGNTIYF. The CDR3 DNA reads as TGTGCCAGCAGCTCCCACAGGGGGCCCCGCCTCTCTGGAAACACCATATATTTT.

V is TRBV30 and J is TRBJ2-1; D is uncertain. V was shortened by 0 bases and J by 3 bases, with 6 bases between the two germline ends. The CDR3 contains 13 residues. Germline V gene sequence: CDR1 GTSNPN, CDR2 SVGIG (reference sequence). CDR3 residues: CAWSVNYYNEQFF. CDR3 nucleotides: TGTGCCTGGAGTGTAAACTACTACAATGAGCAGTTCTTC. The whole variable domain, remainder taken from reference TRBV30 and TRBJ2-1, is SQTIHQWPATLVQPVGSPLSLECTVEGTSNPNLYWYRQAAGRGLQLLFYSVGIGQISSEVPQNLSASRPQDRQFILSSKKLLLSDSGFYLCAWSVNYYNEQFFGPGTRLTVL.

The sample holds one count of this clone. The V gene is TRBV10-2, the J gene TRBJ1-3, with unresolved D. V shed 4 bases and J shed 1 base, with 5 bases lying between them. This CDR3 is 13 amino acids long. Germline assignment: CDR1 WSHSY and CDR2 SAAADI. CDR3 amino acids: CASSAGSGNTIYF. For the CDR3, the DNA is TGCGCCAGCAGTGCAGGTTCTGGAAACACCATATATTTT.

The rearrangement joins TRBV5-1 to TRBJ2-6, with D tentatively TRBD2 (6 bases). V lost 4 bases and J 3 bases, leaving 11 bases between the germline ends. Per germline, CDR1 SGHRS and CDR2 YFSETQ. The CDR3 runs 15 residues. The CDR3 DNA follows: TGCGCCAGCAGCAGCAAGGGAGGTGGGGCCAACGTCCTGACTTTC. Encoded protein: CASSSKGGGANVLTF.

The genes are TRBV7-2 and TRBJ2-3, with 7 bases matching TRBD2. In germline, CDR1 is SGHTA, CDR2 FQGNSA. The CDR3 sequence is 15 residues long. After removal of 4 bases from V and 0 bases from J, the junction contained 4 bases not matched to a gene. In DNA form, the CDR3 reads TGTGCCAGCAGCTCGACTAGCCTTAGCACAGATACGCAGTATTTT. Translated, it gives CASSSTSLSTDTQYF.

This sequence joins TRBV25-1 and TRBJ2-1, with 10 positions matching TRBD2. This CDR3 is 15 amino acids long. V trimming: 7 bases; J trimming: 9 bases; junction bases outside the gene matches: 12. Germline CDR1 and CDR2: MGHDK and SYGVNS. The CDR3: CASTQAGGRLAEQFF. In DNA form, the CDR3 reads TGTGCCAGCACCCAAGCGGGGGGGCGTCTGGCTGAGCAGTTCTTC.

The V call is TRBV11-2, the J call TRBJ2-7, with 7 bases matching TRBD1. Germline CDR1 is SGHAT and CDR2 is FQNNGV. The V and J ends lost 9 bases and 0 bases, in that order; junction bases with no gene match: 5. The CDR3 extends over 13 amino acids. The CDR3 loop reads CASTKGASYEQYF. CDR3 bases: TGTGCCAGTACCAAGGGGGCCTCCTACGAGCAGTACTTC. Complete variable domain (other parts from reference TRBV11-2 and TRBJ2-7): EAGVAQSPRYKIIEKRQSVAFWCNPISGHATLYWYQQILGQGPKLLIQFQNNGVVDDSQLPKDRFSAERLKGVDSTLKIQPAKLEDSAVYLCASTKGASYEQYFGPGTRLTVT.

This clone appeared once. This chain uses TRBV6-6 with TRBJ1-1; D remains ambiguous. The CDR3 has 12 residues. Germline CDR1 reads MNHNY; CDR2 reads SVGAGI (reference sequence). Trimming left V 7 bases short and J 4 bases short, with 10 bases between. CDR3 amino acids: CASIVSLTEAFF. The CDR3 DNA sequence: TGTGCCAGCATCGTTAGTCTCACTGAAGCTTTCTTT.

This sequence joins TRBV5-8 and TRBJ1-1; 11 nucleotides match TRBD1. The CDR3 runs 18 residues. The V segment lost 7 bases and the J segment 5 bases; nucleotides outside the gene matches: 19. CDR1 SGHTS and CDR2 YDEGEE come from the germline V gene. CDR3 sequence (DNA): TGTGCCAGCCTCTTCTTTAGAGGGACAGGGGGTTTTGGGACTGAAGCTTTCTTT. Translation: CASLFFRGTGGFGTEAFF.

The CDR3 protein is CASSEGGGSYEQYF. As DNA, the CDR3 is TGTGCCAGCAGCGAGGGCGGGGGGTCCTACGAGCAGTACTTC. The chain combines TRBV5-4 with TRBJ2-7; TRBD2 aligns across 8 bases. Per the germline V gene, CDR1 is SGHNT and CDR2 is YYREEE (reference sequence). The CDR3 spans 14 residues. After removal of 4 bases from V and 1 base from J, the junction contained 4 bases not matched to a gene.

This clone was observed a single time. The CDR3 here is CASSRGTQTYNEQFF. The DNA of the CDR3 is TGTGCCAGCAGCCGAGGGACTCAGACCTACAATGAGCAGTTCTTC. V gene TRBV6-5 combines with J gene TRBJ2-1; tentative D call: TRBD2 (6 bases). The germline gives CDR1 MNHEY, CDR2 SVGAGI. The CDR3 runs 15 residues. V was clipped by 6 bases and J by 2 bases, with 14 bases between them.

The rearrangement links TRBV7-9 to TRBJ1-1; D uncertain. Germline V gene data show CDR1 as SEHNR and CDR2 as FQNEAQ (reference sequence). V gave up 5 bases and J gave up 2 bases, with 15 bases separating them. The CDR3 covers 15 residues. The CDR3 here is CASSPAGSKNTEAFF. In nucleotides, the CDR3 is TGTGCCAGCAGCCCAGCGGGGTCCAAAAACACTGAAGCTTTCTTT.

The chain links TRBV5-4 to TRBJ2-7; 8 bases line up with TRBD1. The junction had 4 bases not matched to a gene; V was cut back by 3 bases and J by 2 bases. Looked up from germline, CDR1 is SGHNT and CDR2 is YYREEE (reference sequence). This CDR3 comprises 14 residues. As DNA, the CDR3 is TGTGCCAGCAGCTCCGACAGGGGAGCCTACGAGCAGTACTTC. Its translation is CASSSDRGAYEQYF. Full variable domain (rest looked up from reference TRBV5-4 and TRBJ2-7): ETGVTQSPTHLIKTRGQQVTLRCSSQSGHNTVSWYQQALGQGPQFIFQYYREEENGRGNFPPRFSGLQFPNYSSELNVNALELDDSALYLCASSSDRGAYEQYFGPGTRLTVT.

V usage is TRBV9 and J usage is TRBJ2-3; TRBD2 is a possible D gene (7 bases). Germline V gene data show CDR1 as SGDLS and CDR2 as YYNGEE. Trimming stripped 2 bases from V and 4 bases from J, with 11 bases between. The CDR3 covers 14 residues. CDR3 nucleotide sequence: TGTGCCAGCAGCGTCGAAGGGGGGGCAGATACGCAGTATTTT. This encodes CASSVEGGADTQYF.

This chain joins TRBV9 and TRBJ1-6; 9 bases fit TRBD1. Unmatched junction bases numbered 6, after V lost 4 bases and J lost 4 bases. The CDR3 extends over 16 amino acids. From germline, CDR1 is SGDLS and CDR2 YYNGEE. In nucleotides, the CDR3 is TGTGCCAGCAGCCCCCGGACAGGGGATTATAATTCACCCCTCCACTTT. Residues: CASSPRTGDYNSPLHF.

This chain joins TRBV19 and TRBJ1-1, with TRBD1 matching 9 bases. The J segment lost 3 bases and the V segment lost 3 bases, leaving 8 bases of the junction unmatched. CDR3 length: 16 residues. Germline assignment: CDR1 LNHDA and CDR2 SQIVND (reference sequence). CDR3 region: CASSIGDRGVDTEAFF. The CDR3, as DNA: TGTGCCAGTAGTATTGGCGACAGGGGGGTGGACACTGAAGCTTTCTTT. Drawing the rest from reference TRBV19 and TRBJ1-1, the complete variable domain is DGGITQSPKYLFRKEGQNVTLSCEQNLNHDAMYWYRQDPGQGLRLIYYSQIVNDFQKGDIAEGYSVSREKKESFPLTVTSAQKNPTAFYLCASSIGDRGVDTEAFFGQGTRLTVV.

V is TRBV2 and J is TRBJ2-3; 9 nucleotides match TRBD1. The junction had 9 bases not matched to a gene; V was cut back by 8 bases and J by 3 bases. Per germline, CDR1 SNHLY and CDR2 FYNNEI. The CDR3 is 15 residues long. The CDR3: CASGTWDRVTDTQYF. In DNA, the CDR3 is TGTGCCAGCGGCACCTGGGACAGGGTAACAGATACGCAGTATTTT.